A selection of T cell receptor beta chains follows, all from one sample in a study of cytomegalovirus exposure and HLA in healthy donors. Profiling relied on immunoSEQ multiplex PCR, and the TCRdb table lists in-frame clones only, not all of them. This table has fewer than 140,000 clones, roughly 73% appearing once. The sequencing input was PBMCs. These receptors were obtained from a man aged 40-49 years in good health and CMV-seronegative. The CDR3 runs from the conserved cysteine through the conserved F or W. The D gene is left open where the match is weak. The listing skips clone size in some rows; elsewhere it reads once, few, many or a size class.

clone size	V gene	D gene	J gene	CDR3 DNA	CDR3 protein
.	TRBV28	TRBD1	TRBJ1-2	TGTGCCAGCGGGACAGCTGCTAACTATGGCTACACCTTC	CASGTAANYGYTF
.	TRBV4-1	.	TRBJ1-2	TGCGCCAGCAGCCAAGATCGATCTGCGACACTCAAGAACTATGGCTACACCTTC	CASSQDRSATLKNYGYTF
.	TRBV5-1	TRBD2	TRBJ2-7	TGCGCCAGCAGCTTGGCAGAAGCTAGCGGGGCGATTACCTACGAGCAGTACTTC	CASSLAEASGAITYEQYF
.	TRBV19	TRBD1	TRBJ1-1	TGTGCCAGTAGTACGGGACAGCGAACAACTGAAGCTTTCTTT	CASSTGQRTTEAFF
few	TRBV5-6	TRBD1	TRBJ1-6	TGTGCCAGCAGCTTTGCCGGGACAGGGAACCCACCCCTCCACTTT	CASSFAGTGNPPLHF
.	TRBV6-4	TRBD2	TRBJ2-7	TGTGCCAGCAGTGACGTGGGGGAGGGGCCGCCCGAGCAGTACTTC	CASSDVGEGPPEQYF
.	TRBV19	TRBD1	TRBJ1-5	TGTGCCAGTAGTTCAGGGGGAAGTCAGCCCCAGCATTTT	CASSSGGSQPQHF
.	TRBV11-2	TRBD2	TRBJ2-7	TGTGCCAGCAGCCCGACTAGCGGGGAGCCCTACGAGCAGTACTTC	CASSPTSGEPYEQYF
.	TRBV2	.	TRBJ2-1	TGTGCCAGCAGTAAAGGAGCCTCCTACAATGAGCAGTTCTTC	CASSKGASYNEQFF
.	TRBV27	.	TRBJ2-3	TGTGCCAGCTGTGAACGGAGCACAGATACGCAGTATTTT	CASCERSTDTQYF
.	TRBV7-9	TRBD1	TRBJ2-7	TGTGCCAGCAGCCTTTTCGGGACAGGGGAATGGTCGGGGTACGAGCAGTACTTC	CASSLFGTGEWSGYEQYF
few	TRBV6-1	.	TRBJ2-2	TGTGCCAGCAGTGTGGACATTTGGACCGGGGAGCTGTTTTTT	CASSVDIWTGELFF
once	TRBV29-1	TRBD2	TRBJ2-1	TGCAGCGTTGAGGCTATCCTCGGGGTAGCGGGGGCGTTCTTC	CSVEAILGVAGAFF
.	TRBV2	.	TRBJ1-1	TGTGCCAGCAGTGTTAACAGACAAGAAGCTTTCTTT	CASSVNRQEAFF
.	TRBV11-1	TRBD1	TRBJ2-1	TGTGCCAGCAGCCTGACCGGGACAGGGGGCTTCAATGAGCAGTTCTTC	CASSLTGTGGFNEQFF
once	TRBV4-1	.	TRBJ2-1	TGCGCCAGCAAAGGGACAAACACCTACAATGAGCAGTTCTTC	CASKGTNTYNEQFF
.	TRBV2	.	TRBJ2-3	TGTGCCAGCAGTGAAAGGGAAGGGGGCACAGATACGCAGTATTTT	CASSEREGGTDTQYF
.	TRBV6-5	TRBD2	TRBJ2-3	TGTGCCAGCGCCCCGTTAGCGGGGGACACAGATACGCAGTATTTT	CASAPLAGDTDTQYF
.	TRBV15	.	TRBJ1-2	TGTGCCACCAGCAGAGATAATCAGGGGACCGGCTATGGCTACACCTTC	CATSRDNQGTGYGYTF
.	TRBV9	TRBD2	TRBJ2-2	TGTGCCAGCAGCGTGGGACTAGCGGGGGGGTTGACCGGGGAGCTGTTTTTT	CASSVGLAGGLTGELFF
few	TRBV6-1	.	TRBJ2-1	TGTGCCAGCAGTGGGGCGCGAAGAAGCTCCTACAATGAGCAGTTCTTC	CASSGARRSSYNEQFF
.	TRBV18	TRBD2	TRBJ2-1	TGTGCCAGCTCACCACTACGGCCAGCGGGGGGGTCCTACAATGAGCAGTTCTTC	CASSPLRPAGGSYNEQFF
.	TRBV19	.	TRBJ2-3	TGTGCCAGTAGTTCCTCGGCTAGCCGGAGCACAGATACGCAGTATTTT	CASSSSASRSTDTQYF
.	TRBV27	TRBD2	TRBJ2-2	TGTGCCAGCAGTTTAGCTAGCGGGGTTGCCGGGGAGCTGTTTTTT	CASSLASGVAGELFF
.	TRBV11-1	TRBD1	TRBJ2-7	TGTGCCAGCAGCTTAACCCGGGGACAGGGGGCAAGTTACGAGCAGTACTTC	CASSLTRGQGASYEQYF